This T cell receptor beta chain is from a study of blood T cell repertoires in COVID-19. Study overall: COVID-19 samples, acute and convalescent, were from the United States, Italy and Spain. Sample material is recorded as cDNA or gDNA derived from T cells, B-cell-depleted T cells, or PBMCs.

Trimming took 1 base from V and 0 from J, leaving 10 bases between them. The CDR3 covers 15 residues. CDR1 and CDR2 from the germline V gene are SGHDN and FVKESK. As originally analysed: Amplification of reference gene primers provided the estimated nucleated cell counts. The data were produced by immunoSEQ multiplex PCR, yet TCRdb's version contains in-frame clones alone and is incomplete. The V and J calls and the clone size are those of that table, but D and trimming were determined from the DNA. The repertoire holds about 410,000 clones, 86% seen once, with over 1.3% in the top ten. This chain links TRBV14 with TRBJ2-7; possible D gene TRBD2, 5 bases. The clonotype was recovered from a woman aged 30 to 39 with active or convalescent COVID-19. The sample was peripheral blood. CDR3 nucleotides: TGTGCCAGCAGCCAAGTGACGGGAACCTCCTACGAGCAGTACTTC. This gives the protein CASSQVTGTSYEQYF.